These 23 T cell receptor beta chains came from one sample sequenced in a study of identical twins. A single record per CDR3 protein comes from TCRdb applying MiXCR to the 5' RACE reads. The table lists some 1,700,000 distinct CDR3 sequences, less than 40% of them singletons. Sequencing was carried out using cord blood. The receptors come from a newborn girl in good health.

The gene calls are TRBV6-6 and TRBJ2-7; D not certain. The CDR3 spans 14 residues. V was shortened by 4 bases and J by 1 base, with 11 bases between the two germline ends. Germline values: CDR1 MNHNY, CDR2 SVGAGI (reference sequence). The CDR3 DNA follows: TGTGCCAGCAGTTTCGCTCACTCTTCCTACGAGCAGTACTTC. Amino acids: CASSFAHSSYEQYF.

The chain employs TRBV13 and TRBJ2-1; D ambiguous. The germline CDR1 and CDR2 sequences are PRHDT and FYEKMQ (reference sequence). This CDR3 is 12 amino acids long. Trimming took 9 bases from V and 6 from J, leaving 12 bases between them. CDR3 sequence (DNA): TGTGCCAGTGGCCCGACCTGCAATGAGCAGTTCTTC. The encoded protein is CASGPTCNEQFF.

This clonotype turned up a few times. The J gene is TRBJ2-7, the V gene TRBV25-1; possible D gene TRBD1, 6 bases. The V end was cut by 7 bases, the J end by 0 bases, with 13 bases between. The CDR3 runs to 14 residues. The V gene's germline CDR1 is MGHDK and CDR2 SYGVNS. The CDR3 DNA reads TGTGCCAGCAATCCGACAGGATTCTCCTACGAGCAGTACTTC. Protein product: CASNPTGFSYEQYF.

The chain uses TRBV20-1 and TRBJ1-2; tentative D call: TRBD1 (5 bases). Germline CDR1 and CDR2: DFQATT and SNEGSKA (reference sequence). CDR3 length: 14 residues. V lost 3 bases and J lost 6, with 17 bases in between. CDR3 in amino acids: CSARAPGRGDGYTF. The CDR3 bases are TGCAGTGCTAGGGCCCCGGGGAGGGGAGATGGCTACACCTTC.

V is TRBV5-1 and J is TRBJ2-1, with D perhaps TRBD2 (7 bases). The DNA matches TRBJ2-7 better at its end, which makes the J call doubtful. Germline CDR1 reads SGHRS; CDR2 reads YFSETQ. The CDR3 runs 17 residues. The CDR3 spells CASSAGARGTSYNEQYF. DNA for the CDR3: TGCGCCAGCAGCGCGGGGGCACGCGGGACTTCCTACAATGAGCAGTACTTC.

The rearrangement joins TRBV7-2 to TRBJ1-4; D may be TRBD1 (5 bases). Germline CDR1 is SGHTA and CDR2 is FQGNSA. The CDR3 extends over 16 amino acids. Trimming stripped 2 bases from V and 3 bases from J, with 13 bases between. The chain's CDR3 is CASSLSRGIANEKLFF. CDR3 DNA: TGTGCCAGCAGCTTATCCCGGGGGATTGCTAATGAAAAACTGTTTTTT.

The chain combines TRBV5-1 with TRBJ2-7; 11 positions match TRBD2. The CDR3 extends over 16 amino acids. V dropped 6 bases and J dropped 7; count of bases not matched to a gene: 15. Germline assignment: CDR1 SGHRS and CDR2 YFSETQ. CDR3 coding DNA: TGCGCCAGCATAGCGGGAGGGCCGCTTTCGGGAAATGAGCAGTACTTC. This sequence encodes CASIAGGPLSGNEQYF.

With regard to this clonotype: This may arise from a read error, as a much more abundant clone is one base away. This chain links TRBV4-2 with TRBJ1-2; tentatively, D is TRBD1 (6 bases). Germline V gene sequence: CDR1 LGHNA, CDR2 YNFKEQ. The V end was cut by 0 bases, the J end by 7 bases, with 12 bases between. This CDR3 has 14 residues. The CDR3: CASSQDDRTCGYTF. For the CDR3, the DNA is TGTGCCAGCAGCCAAGATGACAGGACCTGTGGCTACACCTTC.

This clonotype was observed a single time. The rearrangement joins TRBV12-3 or TRBV12-4 to TRBJ2-5, with TRBD2 matching over 7 bases. Losses at the gene ends were 0 bases for V and 11 bases for J; bases not matched to a gene: 0. The CDR3 is 11 residues long. The CDR3 protein is CASSLARGQYF. As DNA, the CDR3 is TGTGCCAGCAGTTTAGCGCGGGGGCAGTACTTC.

The rearrangement joins TRBV5-1 to TRBJ2-1; weak D call: TRBD2 (5 bases). The J call is uncertain, as TRBJ2-7 better fits the DNA end. The V gene's germline CDR1 is SGHRS and CDR2 YFSETQ. The CDR3 runs 16 residues. This CDR3 is CASSSITSISYNEQYF. CDR3 coding DNA: TGCGCCAGCAGCTCAATTACTAGTATCTCCTACAATGAGCAGTACTTC.

This clonotype has at least ten counts. V usage is TRBV29-1 and J usage is TRBJ1-2; D not certain. Germline assignment: CDR1 SQVTM and CDR2 ANQGSEA. Trimming removed 3 bases at V and 3 bases at J, with 11 bases between. CDR3 length equals 13 residues. CDR3 sequence (DNA): TGCAGCGTTGATCAGCCAGAGCACTATGGCTACACCTTC. It is translated as CSVDQPEHYGYTF.

This clonotype was counted between two and nine times. This rearrangement joins TRBV4-1 to TRBJ1-4; 7 bases align to TRBD1. The CDR3 runs 18 residues. Germline CDR1 is MGHRA and CDR2 is YSYEKL. The V and J ends lost 1 base and 5 bases, in that order; junction bases with no gene match: 13. As DNA, the CDR3 is TGCGCCAGCAGCCAAGGGCGAGGCAGGGGGAGTCTCAATGAAAAACTGTTTTTT. It is translated as CASSQGRGRGSLNEKLFF.

This clonotype was found many times. V is TRBV20-1 and J is TRBJ2-7; D remains ambiguous. Per the germline V gene, CDR1 is DFQATT and CDR2 is SNEGSKA (reference sequence). Trimming removed 5 bases at V and 0 bases at J, with 14 bases between. The CDR3 totals 14 residues. CDR3 DNA sequence: TGCAGTGCTGAAGACACTCAGAGCTCCTACGAGCAGTACTTC. It is translated as CSAEDTQSSYEQYF.

The V gene is TRBV11-2, the J gene TRBJ2-5; 14 bases line up with TRBD2. The CDR3 loop spans 16 amino acids. From germline, CDR1 is SGHAT and CDR2 FQNNGV. V lost 1 base and J lost 5; bases outside the gene matches: 3. The CDR3, as DNA: TGTGCCAGCAGCTTAGGACTAGCGGGAGGGTCTGAGACCCAGTACTTC. Translating it yields CASSLGLAGGSETQYF. The variable domain in full, completed from reference TRBV11-2 and TRBJ2-5, reads EAGVAQSPRYKIIEKRQSVAFWCNPISGHATLYWYQQILGQGPKLLIQFQNNGVVDDSQLPKDRFSAERLKGVDSTLKIQPAKLEDSAVYLCASSLGLAGGSETQYFGPGTRLLVL.

V usage is TRBV12-3 or TRBV12-4 and J usage is TRBJ2-5, with 8 bases aligning to TRBD2. V was pared by 6 bases and J by 5 bases, with 14 bases of the junction left unmatched. The CDR3 runs to 16 residues. The CDR3 spells CASSRTSTYWEETQYF. The DNA for the CDR3 is TGTGCCAGCAGCCGGACTAGCACCTACTGGGAGGAGACCCAGTACTTC.

J is TRBJ2-5 and V is TRBV4-1; no reliable D call. Judging by the DNA end, TRBJ2-1 fits better; the J call may be wrong. The CDR3 loop spans 13 amino acids. Per germline, CDR1 MGHRA and CDR2 YSYEKL. The DNA for the CDR3 is TGCGCCAGCAGCCGTTGGGTCCAAGAGACCCAGTTCTTC. It yields the protein CASSRWVQETQFF.

This clonotype was counted between two and nine times. The rearrangement joins TRBV7-2 to TRBJ2-1; 15 nucleotides agree with TRBD2. Germline assignment: CDR1 SGHTA and CDR2 FQGNSA. The CDR3 length is 18 residues. J gave up 8 bases and V 0 bases, and 8 bases lay outside the gene matches. CDR3 amino acids: CASSLAGLAGGPLDEQFF. In DNA, the CDR3 is TGTGCCAGCAGCTTAGCCGGACTAGCGGGGGGGCCGTTGGATGAGCAGTTCTTC.

The V gene is TRBV19, the J gene TRBJ2-1; 9 bases line up with TRBD1. There are 13 residues in the CDR3. CDR1 LNHDA and CDR2 SQIVND come from the germline V gene (reference sequence). V trimming: 5 bases; J trimming: 9 bases; junction bases outside the gene matches: 5. The CDR3 is CASSADRGTEQFF. CDR3 nucleotides: TGTGCCAGTAGTGCGGACAGGGGAACTGAGCAGTTCTTC.

The V call is TRBV7-9, the J call TRBJ2-3, with 10 bases matching TRBD2. The trim removed 4 bases at V and 5 bases at J, leaving 9 bases unmatched. Germline V gene sequence: CDR1 SEHNR, CDR2 FQNEAQ (reference sequence). This CDR3 has 16 amino acids. CDR3 DNA: TGTGCCAGCAGCTCTAGCGGGGGAGGAAGAAAAGATACGCAGTATTTT. Its translation is CASSSSGGGRKDTQYF.

This clonotype was seen a handful of times. This rearrangement joins TRBV28 to TRBJ1-2; no clear D gene. The germline V gene encodes CDR1 MDHEN and CDR2 SYDVKM. V lost 3 bases and J lost 7, with 12 bases in between. The CDR3 runs 13 residues. CDR3 region: CASSFLRESGYTF. Written as DNA, the CDR3 is TGTGCCAGCAGTTTTTTAAGGGAGAGTGGCTACACCTTC.

This clonotype was detected a few times. This chain links TRBV7-2 with TRBJ2-1; D unresolved. This CDR3 region has 15 residues. CDR1 is SGHTA and CDR2 is FQGNSA in the germline V gene. V was cut by 1 base and J by 2 bases, with 9 bases left in between. CDR3 bases: TGTGCCAGCAGCTTAGGGCTAGTAGCCTACAATGAGCAGTTCTTC. It translates to CASSLGLVAYNEQFF.

In this sample, this clonotype turned up a few times. The rearrangement uses TRBV5-6 and TRBJ1-1; 8 positions agree with TRBD1. V lost 5 bases, J lost 1 base, and 4 bases stayed unmatched. Looked up from germline, CDR1 is SGHDT and CDR2 is YYEEEE. CDR3 length equals 14 residues. CDR3 sequence reads: CASSAGQENTEAFF. CDR3 DNA sequence: TGTGCCAGCAGTGCGGGACAGGAGAACACTGAAGCTTTCTTT.

The rearrangement uses TRBV11-2 and TRBJ2-7; no definite D call. The CDR3 spans 13 residues. CDR1 is SGHAT and CDR2 is FQNNGV in the germline V gene. Trimming removed 5 bases from V and 7 bases from J, with 15 bases in between. In DNA, the CDR3 is TGTGCCAGCAGCGCCGGACCTCCATGGGAGCAGTACTTC. It codes for CASSAGPPWEQYF. Looking up the rest from reference TRBV11-2 and TRBJ2-7 gives the full variable domain: EAGVAQSPRYKIIEKRQSVAFWCNPISGHATLYWYQQILGQGPKLLIQFQNNGVVDDSQLPKDRFSAERLKGVDSTLKIQPAKLEDSAVYLCASSAGPPWEQYFGPGTRLTVT.